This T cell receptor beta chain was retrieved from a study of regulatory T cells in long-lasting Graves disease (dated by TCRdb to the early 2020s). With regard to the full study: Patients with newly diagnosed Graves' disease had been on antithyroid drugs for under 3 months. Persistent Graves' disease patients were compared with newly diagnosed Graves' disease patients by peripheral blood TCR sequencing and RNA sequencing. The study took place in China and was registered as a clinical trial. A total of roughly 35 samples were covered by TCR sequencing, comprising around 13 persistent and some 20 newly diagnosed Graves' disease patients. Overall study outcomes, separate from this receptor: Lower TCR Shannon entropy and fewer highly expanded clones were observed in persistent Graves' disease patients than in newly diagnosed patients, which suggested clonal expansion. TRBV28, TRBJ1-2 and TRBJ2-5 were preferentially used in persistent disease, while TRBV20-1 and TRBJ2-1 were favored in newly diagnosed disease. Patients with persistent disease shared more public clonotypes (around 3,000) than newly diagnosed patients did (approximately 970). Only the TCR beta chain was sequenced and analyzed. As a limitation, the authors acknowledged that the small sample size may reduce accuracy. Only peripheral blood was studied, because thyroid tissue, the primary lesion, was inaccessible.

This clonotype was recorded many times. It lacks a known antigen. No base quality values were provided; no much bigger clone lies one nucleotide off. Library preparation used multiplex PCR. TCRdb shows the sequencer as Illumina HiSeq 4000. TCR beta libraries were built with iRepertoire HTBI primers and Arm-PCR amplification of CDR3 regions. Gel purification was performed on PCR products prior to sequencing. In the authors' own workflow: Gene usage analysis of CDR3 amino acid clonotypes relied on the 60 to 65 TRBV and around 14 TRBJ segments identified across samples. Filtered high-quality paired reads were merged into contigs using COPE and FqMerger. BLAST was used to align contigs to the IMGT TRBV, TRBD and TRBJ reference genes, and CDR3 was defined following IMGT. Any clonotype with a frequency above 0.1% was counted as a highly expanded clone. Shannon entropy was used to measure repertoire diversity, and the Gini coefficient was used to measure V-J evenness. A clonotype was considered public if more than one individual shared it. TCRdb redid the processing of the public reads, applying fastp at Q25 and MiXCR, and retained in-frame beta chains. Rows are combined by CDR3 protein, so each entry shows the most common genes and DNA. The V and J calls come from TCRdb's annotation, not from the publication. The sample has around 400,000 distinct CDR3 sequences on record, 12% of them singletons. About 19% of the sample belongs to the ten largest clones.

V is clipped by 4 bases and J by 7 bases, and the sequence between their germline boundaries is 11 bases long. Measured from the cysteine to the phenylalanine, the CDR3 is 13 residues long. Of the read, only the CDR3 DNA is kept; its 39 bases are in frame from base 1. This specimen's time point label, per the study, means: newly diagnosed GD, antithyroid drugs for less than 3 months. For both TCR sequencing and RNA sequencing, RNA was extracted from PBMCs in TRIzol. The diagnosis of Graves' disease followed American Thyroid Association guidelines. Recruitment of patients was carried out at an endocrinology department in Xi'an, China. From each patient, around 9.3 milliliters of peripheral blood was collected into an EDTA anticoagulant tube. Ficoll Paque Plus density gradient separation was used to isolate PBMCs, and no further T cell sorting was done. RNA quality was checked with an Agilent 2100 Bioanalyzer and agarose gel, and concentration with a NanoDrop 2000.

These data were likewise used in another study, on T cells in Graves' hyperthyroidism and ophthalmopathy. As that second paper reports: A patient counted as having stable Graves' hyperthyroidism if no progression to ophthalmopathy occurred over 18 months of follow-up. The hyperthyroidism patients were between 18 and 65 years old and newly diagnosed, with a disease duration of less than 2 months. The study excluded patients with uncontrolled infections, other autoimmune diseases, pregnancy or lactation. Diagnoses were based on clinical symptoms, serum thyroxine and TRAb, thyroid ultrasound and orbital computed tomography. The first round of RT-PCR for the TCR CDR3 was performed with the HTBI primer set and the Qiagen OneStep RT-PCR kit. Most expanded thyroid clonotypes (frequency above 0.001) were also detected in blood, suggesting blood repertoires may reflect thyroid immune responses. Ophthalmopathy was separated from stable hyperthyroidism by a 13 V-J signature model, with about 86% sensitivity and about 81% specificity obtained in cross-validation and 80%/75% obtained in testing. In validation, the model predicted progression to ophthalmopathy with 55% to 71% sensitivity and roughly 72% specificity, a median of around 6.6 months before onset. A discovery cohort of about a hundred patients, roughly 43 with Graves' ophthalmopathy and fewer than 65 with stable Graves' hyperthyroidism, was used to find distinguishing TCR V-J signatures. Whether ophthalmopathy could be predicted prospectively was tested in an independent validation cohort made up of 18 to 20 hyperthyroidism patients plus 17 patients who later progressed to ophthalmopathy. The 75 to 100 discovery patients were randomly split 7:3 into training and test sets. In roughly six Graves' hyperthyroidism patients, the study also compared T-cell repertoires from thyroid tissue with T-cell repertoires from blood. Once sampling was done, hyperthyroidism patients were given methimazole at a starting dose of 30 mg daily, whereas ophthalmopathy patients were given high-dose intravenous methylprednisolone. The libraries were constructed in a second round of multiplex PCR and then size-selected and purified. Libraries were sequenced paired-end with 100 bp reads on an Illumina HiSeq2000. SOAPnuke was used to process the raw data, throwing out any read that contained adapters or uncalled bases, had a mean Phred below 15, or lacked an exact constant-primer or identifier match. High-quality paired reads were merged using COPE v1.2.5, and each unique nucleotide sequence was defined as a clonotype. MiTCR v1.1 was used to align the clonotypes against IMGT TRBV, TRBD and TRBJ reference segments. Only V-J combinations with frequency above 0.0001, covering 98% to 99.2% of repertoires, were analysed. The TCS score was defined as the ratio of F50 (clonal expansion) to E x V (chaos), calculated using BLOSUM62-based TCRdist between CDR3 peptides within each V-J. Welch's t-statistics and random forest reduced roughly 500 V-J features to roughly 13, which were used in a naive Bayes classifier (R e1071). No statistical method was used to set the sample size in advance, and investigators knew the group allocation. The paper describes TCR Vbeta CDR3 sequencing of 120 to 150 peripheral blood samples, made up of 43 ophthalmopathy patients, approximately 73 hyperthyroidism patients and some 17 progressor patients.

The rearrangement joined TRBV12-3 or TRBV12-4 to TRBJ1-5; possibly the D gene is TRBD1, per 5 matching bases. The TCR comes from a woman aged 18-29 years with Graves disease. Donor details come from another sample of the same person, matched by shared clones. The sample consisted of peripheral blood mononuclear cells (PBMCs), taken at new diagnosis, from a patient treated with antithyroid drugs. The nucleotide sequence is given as TGTGCCAGCAGTTCTAGGGGAAAGCAGCCCCAGCATTTT. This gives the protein CASSSRGKQPQHF.